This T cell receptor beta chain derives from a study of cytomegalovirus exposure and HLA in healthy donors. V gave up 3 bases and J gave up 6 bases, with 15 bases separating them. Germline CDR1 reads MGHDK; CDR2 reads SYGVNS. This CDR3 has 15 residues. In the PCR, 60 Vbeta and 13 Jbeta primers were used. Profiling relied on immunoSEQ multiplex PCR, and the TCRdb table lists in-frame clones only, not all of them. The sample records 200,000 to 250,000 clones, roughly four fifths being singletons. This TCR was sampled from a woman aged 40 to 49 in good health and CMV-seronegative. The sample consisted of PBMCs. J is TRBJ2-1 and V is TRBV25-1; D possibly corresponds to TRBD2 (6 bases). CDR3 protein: CASSEAGLTGNEQFF. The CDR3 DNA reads TGTGCCAGCAGTGAGGCGGGACTCACGGGCAATGAGCAGTTCTTC.